These T cell receptor beta chains were read from a single sample in a study of shared clonotypes between healthy human individuals. Using immunoSEQ multiplex PCR, the repertoire was profiled, and TCRdb retains in-frame clones only, with some absent. The sample lists 2.3 million or so clones, approximately 93% seen once, with 0.3% to 0.4% in the top ten. The sample consisted of naive CD4+ T cells from PBMCs. The receptors here all came from a man younger than 35 in good health. Some clones in this sample may be carry-over from other donors' samples. Each CDR3 is given with its conserved first and last residue. Each record gives: V gene, J gene, clone size, CDR3 protein. Size values are once, few and many counts, or a class for expanded clones, and some rows have none.

TRBV9	TRBJ2-7	once	CASSPQTGSYEQYF
TRBV29-1	TRBJ2-5	once	CSIRQETQYF
TRBV19	TRBJ1-5	NA	CASTQGASNQPQHF
TRBV5-1	TRBJ1-1	NA	CASSLGPEKTEAFF
TRBV19	TRBJ2-7	NA	CASSGPTYEQYF
TRBV15	TRBJ2-7	NA	CATSRAPSPRGSSYEQYF
TRBV2	TRBJ1-2	NA	CASSVRPPGYTF
TRBV28	TRBJ2-7	NA	CASRSGITYEQYF
TRBV28	TRBJ2-3	NA	CASSFTVSTDTQYF
TRBV18	TRBJ2-1	once	CASSPENNNEQFF
TRBV5-1	TRBJ1-1	NA	CASSSKVSGDMNTEAFF
TRBV30	TRBJ1-2	NA	CAWSALDRVYGYTF
TRBV7-2	TRBJ2-1	NA	CASSWEWESANEQFF
TRBV2	TRBJ2-5	NA	CASNLGTQETQYF
TRBV5-4	TRBJ2-7	NA	CASSLGTGKSYEQYF
TRBV10-3	TRBJ2-3	NA	CAIRLSREPTDTQYF
TRBV5-1	TRBJ2-3	NA	CASSQGLAERDTQYF
TRBV29-1	TRBJ2-5	NA	CSVPPGTRETQYF
TRBV5-1	TRBJ2-1	NA	CASSSQRHSRHEQFF
TRBV5-5	TRBJ1-1	few	CASSLRTGREAFF
TRBV18	TRBJ1-4	NA	CASSRKWGKDEKLFF
TRBV28	TRBJ2-7	NA	CASSFPADYEQYF
TRBV5-1	TRBJ2-7	NA	CASSLGGPLYEQYF
TRBV5-4	TRBJ2-1	NA	CASAIAQGGEQFF
TRBV5-1	TRBJ1-5	NA	CASSLYGDSNQPQHF
TRBV4-3	TRBJ2-5	NA	CASSQDPSGRGKTQYF
TRBV7-2	TRBJ2-3	once	CASSLVGRADTQYF
TRBV19	TRBJ1-4	NA	CASRGGSRRRTTNEKLFF
TRBV7-9	TRBJ2-1	NA	CASSSLVGLAGGHEQFF
TRBV15	TRBJ2-1	once	CATSRLPNEQFF
TRBV7-2	TRBJ2-7	NA	CASSLVGQAEQYF
TRBV7-9	TRBJ2-3	NA	CASSLEARGSANTQYF
TRBV5-1	TRBJ1-4	NA	CASTSGGLNEKLFF
TRBV6-5	TRBJ1-5	NA	CASSRDRGRNQPQHF
TRBV10-3	TRBJ1-2	NA	CAISERQDGYTF
TRBV11-2	TRBJ2-7	once	CASSSGLREQYF
TRBV4-1	TRBJ2-5	NA	CASSPPAGGLGETQYF
TRBV27	NA	NA	CASSQIAGDRGHEQYF
TRBV25-1	TRBJ2-3	NA	CASSDGLAGGADTQYF
TRBV5-6	TRBJ2-3	NA	CASSRSDRAYTDTQYF
TRBV6-6	TRBJ2-7	once	CASSYSDGYEQYF
TRBV6-5	TRBJ1-5	NA	CASSYFLGSQPQHF
TRBV9	TRBJ1-3	NA	CASSARRDASGNTIYF
TRBV5-1	TRBJ2-7	NA	CASSLLGVSPNLRTYEQYF
TRBV6-1	TRBJ1-5	NA	CASSTSRGIQPQHF
TRBV7-9	TRBJ1-5	NA	CASSLLGGNQPQHF
TRBV5-1	TRBJ2-5	NA	CASTSVETQYF
TRBV5-4	TRBJ2-3	NA	CASRGRSTDTQYF
TRBV10-1	TRBJ1-4	NA	CASSGGEREEKLFF
TRBV6-4	TRBJ2-1	NA	CASSEGWGAPYNEQFF
TRBV30	TRBJ2-3	NA	CAWSGVGGLTDTQYF
TRBV7-8	TRBJ2-3	NA	CASRLAGGPGTQYF
TRBV7-9	TRBJ1-5	NA	CASSSGTGILNQPQHF